These 9 T cell receptor beta chains originate from one sample sequenced in a study of cytomegalovirus exposure and HLA in healthy donors (dated by TCRdb to about 2017). The library came from the immunoSEQ multiplex PCR assay. For the multiplex PCR, a mixture combining 60 forward primers for TCR Vbeta segments and 13 reverse primers for TCR Jbeta segments was used. TCRdb obtained this table from immuneACCESS and retained in-frame rearrangements with V and J assigned. These tables miss some clones; where compared with another copy, unresolved V genes account for less than half of the shortfall, and the remainder is unexplained. For this sample there are 120,000 or so clones; roughly 77% appear just once. Clones ranked in the top ten supply roughly 5% of the sample. Source material: PBMCs. These receptors originate from a man in his forties or fifties in good health and CMV-seropositive.

The chain combines TRBV10-1 with TRBJ2-3, with TRBD1 identical over 8 bases. V was clipped by 2 bases and J by 7 bases; unmatched bases: 11. This CDR3 has 16 amino acids. The V gene's germline CDR1 is WNHNN and CDR2 SYGVQD (reference sequence). As DNA, the CDR3 is TGCGCCAGCAGTGAGGGGAGTGGACAGGGCGGAAATACGCAGTATTTT. The encoded protein is CASSEGSGQGGNTQYF.

Remarks on this clone: This sample also contains other DNA sequences that code for the same CDR3. The chain recombines TRBV6-1 with TRBJ1-1, with D possibly TRBD1 on 6 matching bases. V lost 4 bases and J lost 5, with 8 bases in between. The germline V gene has CDR1 MNHNS and CDR2 SASEGT. This CDR3 has 12 amino acids. The CDR3: CASSVRGTEAFF. The CDR3 coding sequence is TGTGCCAGCAGTGTCAGGGGTACTGAAGCTTTCTTT.

This clone was seen only once. In DNA form, the CDR3 reads TGTGCCATCAGGGGAGGACAGGAGAACTCTATTGGCTACACCTTC. Translation gives CAIRGGQENSIGYTF. The genes are TRBV10-3 and TRBJ1-2; TRBD1 matches at 7 bases. V shed 6 bases, J shed 7 bases, and the junction held 14 bases outside the gene matches. There are 15 residues in the CDR3. CDR1 and CDR2 (germline): ENHRY, SYGVKD.

The chain has TRBV7-8 and TRBJ1-5; 11 nucleotides align to TRBD1. The V gene end was trimmed by 1 base and the J gene end by 2 bases; junction bases not matched to a gene: 4. CDR1 is SGHVS and CDR2 is FQNEAQ in the germline V gene. The CDR3 extends over 17 amino acids. In DNA form, the CDR3 reads TGTGCCAGCAGCTTAGGGACAGGGGGCATAGGCAATCAGCCCCAGCATTTT. This sequence encodes CASSLGTGGIGNQPQHF.

This chain connects TRBV5-1 to TRBJ2-1; 7 bases fit TRBD2. V shed 2 bases and J 2 bases; nucleotides not matched to a gene: 4. The CDR3 runs to 15 residues. The V gene's germline CDR1 is SGHRS and CDR2 YFSETQ. The CDR3: CASSLAGSTYNEQFF. DNA for the CDR3: TGCGCCAGCAGCTTAGCGGGGTCGACCTACAATGAGCAGTTCTTC.

For the CDR3, the DNA is TGTGCCAGTACCCTGGACAGCTATGGCTACACCTTC. Its protein is CASTLDSYGYTF. This chain uses TRBV19 with TRBJ1-2, with D maybe TRBD1 (6 bases). The germline V gene has CDR1 LNHDA and CDR2 SQIVND (reference sequence). The CDR3 sequence is 12 residues long. Trimming left V 7 bases short and J 4 bases short, with 10 bases between. Combining the CDR3 with reference TRBV19 and TRBJ1-2 gives the whole variable domain DGGITQSPKYLFRKEGQNVTLSCEQNLNHDAMYWYRQDPGQGLRLIYYSQIVNDFQKGDIAEGYSVSREKKESFPLTVTSAQKNPTAFYLCASTLDSYGYTFGSGTRLTVV.

This sequence joins TRBV19 and TRBJ1-5; D is perhaps TRBD1 (5 bases). In germline, CDR1 is LNHDA, CDR2 SQIVND (reference sequence). V dropped 3 bases and J dropped 5 bases, with 14 bases sitting between them. The CDR3 has 15 amino acids. CDR3 coding DNA: TGTGCCAGTAGTATTGTGGAGGGGTACTATCAGCCCCAGCATTTT. This gives the protein CASSIVEGYYQPQHF.

The chain combines TRBV7-9 with TRBJ2-1; 9 nucleotides agree with TRBD1. Germline trimming cut 4 bases from V and 7 bases from J; bases unmatched to any gene: 8. This CDR3 is built from 15 residues. Germline V lookup: CDR1 SEHNR, CDR2 FQNEAQ (reference sequence). CDR3 in DNA: TGTGCCAGCAGCTCCACAGGGGGCGTGAATAATGAGCAGTTCTTC. Translated, it gives CASSSTGGVNNEQFF.

The chain has TRBV2 and TRBJ2-7, with 7 positions matching TRBD2. Germline loops: CDR1 SNHLY, CDR2 FYNNEI. This CDR3 region has 13 residues. V lost 11 bases, J lost 5 bases, and 12 bases stayed unmatched. The CDR3 region has the DNA TGTGCCGGGAGGGGAGGGCCGCCCCACGAGCAGTACTTC. It is translated as CAGRGGPPHEQYF.